This T cell receptor beta chain was sequenced during a study of blood T cell repertoires in COVID-19. Study in general: The samples span acute and convalescent COVID-19 from the United States, Italy and Spain.

Germline V CDR1 and CDR2: LGHDT, YNNKEL (reference sequence). The CDR3 has 12 amino acids. V lost 6 bases to trimming and J lost 6 bases; unmatched junction nucleotides: 3. Clones were sequenced by immunoSEQ multiplex PCR, and TCRdb holds only the in-frame ones, with some missing. The table has just under 80,000 clones, around 80% seen once; the top ten hold just over 35%. Source material: peripheral blood. The sequence came from a woman between 65 and 79 years old with acute or convalescent COVID-19. This chain joins TRBV3-1 (or the pseudogene TRBV3-2) and TRBJ1-1; 8 bases are shared with TRBD1. CDR3 amino acids: CASRQTGAEAFF. The CDR3 DNA reads TGTGCCAGCAGACAGACAGGGGCTGAAGCTTTCTTT.